The 2 T cell receptor beta chains given below trace back to one sample, sequenced in a study of technical replicates of blood from a handful of donors. Method: immunoSEQ multiplex PCR; TCRdb's copy keeps in-frame clones and lacks some. The sample shows 60,000 or so clones, about 86% of them seen only once. Sequenced material: PBMCs. All receptors come from a human donor in good health. Some clones in this sample may be carry-over from other donors' samples.

The V and J genes are TRBV4-1 and TRBJ2-7, with D perhaps matching TRBD1 (6 bases). Per the germline V gene, CDR1 is MGHRA and CDR2 is YSYEKL. V was shortened by 5 bases and J by 2 bases, with 10 bases between the two germline ends. This CDR3 contains 13 residues. CDR3 sequence (DNA): TGCGCCAGCAGCTACAGGGTCACCTACGAGCAGTACTTC. This gives the protein CASSYRVTYEQYF.

V gene TRBV7-2 combines with J gene TRBJ2-5, with D perhaps matching TRBD1 (6 bases). Trimming cost V 6 bases and J 2 bases, with 13 bases left between them. CDR1 is SGHTA and CDR2 is FQGNSA in the germline V gene. This CDR3 comprises 14 residues. CDR3 sequence: CASRVDRRQETQYF. The CDR3 nucleotides are TGTGCCAGCAGGGTCGACAGGAGGCAAGAGACCCAGTACTTC.